Presented here are 13 T cell receptor beta chains from one specimen sequenced in a study of control samples from healthy donors and cancer patients. Generated by immunoSEQ multiplex PCR, the TCRdb table keeps only in-frame clones and is missing some. The data contain approximately 170,000 clones, nearly 90% of them singletons. Sample: blood. The receptors were sampled from a woman aged 50 to 60 in good health.

The DNA of the CDR3 is TGTGCCAGCAGCCTCGATCCCAGGGTCGGCTCCTCTGGAAACACCATATATTTT. It translates to CASSLDPRVGSSGNTIYF. This chain uses TRBV21-1 with TRBJ1-3; TRBD1, as called in the table, went unchecked against the DNA. TRBV21-1 corresponds to a pseudogene. CDR3 length: 18 amino acids.

About this clone itself: The sample holds other DNA sequences that translate to the same CDR3. J is TRBJ2-1 and V is TRBV10-3; TRBD2 matches at 11 bases. The CDR3 has 14 residues. Germline V CDR1 and CDR2: ENHRY, SYGVKD. V trimming: 4 bases; J trimming: 4 bases; junction bases outside the gene matches: 0. This CDR3 reads CAISGTSGYNEQFF. CDR3 DNA: TGTGCCATCAGTGGGACTAGCGGGTACAATGAGCAGTTCTTC.

The chain combines TRBV29-1 with TRBJ1-1; no definite D call. Trimming cost V 7 bases and J 6 bases, with 6 bases left between them. Germline CDR1 reads SQVTM; CDR2 reads ANQGSEA. The CDR3 is 9 amino acids. CDR3 sequence (DNA): TGCAGCGCTCCCCCTGAAGCTTTCTTT. It is translated as CSAPPEAFF.

V and J are TRBV3-1 (or the pseudogene TRBV3-2) and TRBJ2-1; TRBD2 is a possible D gene (5 bases). V was clipped by 1 base and J by 12 bases, with 25 bases between them. The CDR3 spans 17 residues. Germline V CDR1 and CDR2: LGHDT, YNNKEL (reference sequence). The CDR3 DNA sequence: TGTGCCAGCAGCCAAGTAATCCCACCTTCACGCGGAGGAGGGCAGTTCTTC. It specifies CASSQVIPPSRGGGQFF.

This sequence joins TRBV6-5 and TRBJ1-1, with 8 positions matching TRBD1. CDR3 size: 13 residues. V was pared by 7 bases and J by 4 bases, with 5 bases of the junction left unmatched. Germline assignment: CDR1 MNHEY and CDR2 SVGAGI. CDR3 residues: CASKPGQVTEAFF. The CDR3 DNA reads as TGTGCCAGCAAACCGGGACAGGTCACTGAAGCTTTCTTT.

V gene TRBV7-7 combines with J gene TRBJ2-3; perhaps D is TRBD1 or TRBD2 (6 bases each). The germline V gene encodes CDR1 SSHAT and CDR2 FNYEAQ (reference sequence). Trimming pared 1 base from V and 8 bases from J, leaving 13 bases between. The CDR3 has 14 amino acids. The CDR3 DNA reads TGTGCCAGCAGCTTAGTCGGGGGCGCGGGTACGCAGTATTTT. Its protein is CASSLVGGAGTQYF.

This clone was counted a few times. J is TRBJ2-3 and V is TRBV4-1; perhaps TRBD2 as D (7 bases). Trimming pared 0 bases from V and 10 bases from J, leaving 14 bases between. Per germline, CDR1 MGHRA and CDR2 YSYEKL. The CDR3 consists of 14 residues. CDR3 DNA sequence: TGCGCCAGCAGCCAAGATGAGGGGGGGTCGGCGCAGTATTTT. Residues: CASSQDEGGSAQYF.

The genes are TRBV11-2 and TRBJ2-2, with 9 positions matching TRBD1. J gave up 7 bases and V 1 base, and 13 bases lay outside the gene matches. The CDR3 extends over 18 amino acids. The V gene's germline CDR1 is SGHAT and CDR2 FQNNGV. In nucleotides, the CDR3 is TGTGCCAGCAGCTTAGGCTTAGGTCGACAGGGGGTAGGCGGGGAGCTGTTTTTT. Translated, it gives CASSLGLGRQGVGGELFF.

The chain couples TRBV18 to TRBJ1-1; D gene uncertain. This CDR3 region has 13 residues. CDR1 and CDR2 from the germline V gene are KGHSH and LQKENI. V was pared by 3 bases and J by 4 bases, with 9 bases between. CDR3: CASSPIVGTEAFF. CDR3 DNA sequence: TGTGCCAGCTCACCGATCGTCGGCACTGAAGCTTTCTTT.

This clone was counted between two and nine times. Other DNA sequences in the same sample also yield this CDR3. V usage is TRBV12-3 or TRBV12-4 and J usage is TRBJ1-2; 7 positions agree with TRBD1. The CDR3 totals 13 residues. J was trimmed by 4 bases and V by 6 bases; bases with no gene match: 5. The CDR3 is CASSPGQAYGYTF. The CDR3 coding sequence is TGTGCCAGCAGCCCCGGACAGGCCTATGGCTACACCTTC.

The chain has TRBV30 and TRBJ2-3; tentatively, D is TRBD1 or TRBD2 (6 bases each). Germline CDR1 is GTSNPN and CDR2 is SVGIG (reference sequence). The CDR3 has 16 amino acids. V lost 3 bases, J lost 0 bases, and 16 bases lay in between. The CDR3, as DNA: TGTGCCTGGAGCCGAGGGGGGCCGGCTAGCACAGATACGCAGTATTTT. Its translation: CAWSRGGPASTDTQYF.

This clone was picked up many times. CDR3 sequence reads: CASSLGSAGWSYSPLHF. Here the CDR3 DNA reads TGCGCCAGCAGCTTGGGTTCGGCAGGGTGGTCCTATTCACCCCTCCACTTT. The V call is TRBV5-1, the J call TRBJ1-6, with D tentatively TRBD1 (5 bases). Trimming took 0 bases from V and 8 from J, leaving 18 bases between them. CDR3 length: 17 amino acids. CDR1 and CDR2 from the germline V gene are SGHRS and YFSETQ.

The rearrangement uses TRBV7-9 and TRBJ2-7; 10 nucleotides match TRBD1. This CDR3 region has 16 residues. CDR1 and CDR2 from the germline V gene are SEHNR and FQNEAQ (reference sequence). Losses at the gene ends were 0 bases for V and 4 bases for J; bases not matched to a gene: 6. CDR3 residues: CASSLAGWDRGYEQYF. In DNA form, the CDR3 reads TGTGCCAGCAGCTTAGCGGGGTGGGACAGGGGTTACGAGCAGTACTTC.